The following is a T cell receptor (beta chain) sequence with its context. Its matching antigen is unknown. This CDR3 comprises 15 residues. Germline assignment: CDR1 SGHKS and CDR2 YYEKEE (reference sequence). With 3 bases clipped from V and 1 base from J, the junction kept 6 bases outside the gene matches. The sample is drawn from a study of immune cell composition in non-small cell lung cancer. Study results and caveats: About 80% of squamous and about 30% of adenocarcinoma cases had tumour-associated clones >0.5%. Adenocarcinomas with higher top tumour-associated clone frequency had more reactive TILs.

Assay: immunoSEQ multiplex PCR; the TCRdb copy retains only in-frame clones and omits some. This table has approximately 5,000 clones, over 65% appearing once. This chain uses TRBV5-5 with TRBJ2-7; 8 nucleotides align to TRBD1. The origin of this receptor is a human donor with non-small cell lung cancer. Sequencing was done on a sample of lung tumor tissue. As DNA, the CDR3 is TGTGCCAGCAGCTACAGGGGGGTAGATTCCTACGAGCAGTACTTC. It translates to CASSYRGVDSYEQYF.